This T cell receptor beta chain was recorded in a study of early T cells in non-severe SARS-CoV-2 infection. About the research overall: Unsorted whole-blood RNA was sequenced in bulk, leaving chains unpaired.

Overall study results and limits: Matching with VDJdb favored anti-spike CD8 responses (missing private and CD4 specificities).

Individual cDNA molecules received unique molecular identifiers. MiXCR was run by TCRdb on the 5' RACE reads, yielding one entry per CDR3 protein. Of approximately 100,000 distinct CDR3 sequences in the sample, approximately 11% were seen once. V lost 8 bases, J lost 3 bases, and 25 bases lay in between. Germline values: CDR1 MDHEN, CDR2 SYDVKM. The CDR3 covers 17 residues. This clonotype was picked up a small number of times. Its antigen is as yet unknown. The material sequenced was whole blood. The rearrangement links TRBV28 to TRBJ1-2, with a possible D match to TRBD1 (5 bases). The sequence was obtained from an adult who was a healthcare worker with PCR-confirmed SARS-CoV-2 infection or an uninfected control (not recorded which). The CDR3 region has the DNA TGTGCCAGCGTGGGACCCCCTTCACCCCAAGATCACTATGGCTACACCTTC. This encodes CASVGPPSPQDHYGYTF.